Listed below are T cell receptor beta chains from one sample, sequenced in a study of follicular helper T cells after annual influenza vaccination. Generated by immunoSEQ multiplex PCR, the TCRdb table keeps only in-frame clones and is missing some. The sample yields around 2,500 clones, about 87% seen once. The sequencing here drew on CXCR5+ CD38+ circulating T follicular helper cells from blood, taken on the day of influenza vaccination. The receptor source for this set is an adult who received the influenza vaccine. The CDR3 runs from the conserved cysteine through the conserved F or W. D genes are given only for firm matches. For some rows the clone size is stated as once, few or many, or as a class when expanded; others skip it.

DNA: TGTGCCAGCTCACCACTGGAGGGCCGCGGTCAGCCCCAGCATTTT
CDR3: CASSPLEGRGQPQHF
J: TRBJ1-5
D: NA
size: NA
V: TRBV18

DNA: TGTGCCAGCAGCCCCGGGGACAGGGTGTTTCAGCGGAGGGGCTACACCTTC
CDR3: CASSPGDRVFQRRGYTF
J: TRBJ1-2
D: TRBD1
size: NA
V: TRBV27

DNA: TGTGCCAGCAGTGAAGAGAGACAGGGCTCTGGCTACACCTTC
CDR3: CASSEERQGSGYTF
J: TRBJ1-2
D: TRBD1
size: once
V: TRBV2

DNA: TGTGCCAGCAGCTCTGGGACAGACCACACAGATACGCAGTATTTT
CDR3: CASSSGTDHTDTQYF
J: TRBJ2-3
D: TRBD1
size: once
V: TRBV7-6

DNA: TGTGCTAGCAACAAAGACGGGATCCAAGAGACCCAGTACTTC
CDR3: CASNKDGIQETQYF
J: TRBJ2-5
D: NA
size: once
V: TRBV7-7

DNA: TGCACCAGCAGCGACGAACAGGGAACGAACACTGAAGCTTTCTTT
CDR3: CTSSDEQGTNTEAFF
J: TRBJ1-1
D: NA
size: NA
V: TRBV1

DNA: TGTGCCAGCAGCTACGTCAACGCAGGACTCGACACCGGGGAGCTGTTTTTT
CDR3: CASSYVNAGLDTGELFF
J: TRBJ2-2
D: NA
size: NA
V: TRBV11-2

DNA: TGTGCCAGCAGTGAAGATGGACAGGGGGACTTC
CDR3: CASSEDGQGDF
J: TRBJ2-7
D: TRBD1
size: NA
V: TRBV2

DNA: TGCGCCAGCAGCCCTGGAGGCCAACAAGAGACCCAGTACTTC
CDR3: CASSPGGQQETQYF
J: TRBJ2-5
D: NA
size: NA
V: TRBV5-1

DNA: TGTGCCAGCAGGACGACAGGGACGACTAATGAAAAACTGTTTTTT
CDR3: CASRTTGTTNEKLFF
J: TRBJ1-4
D: TRBD1
size: NA
V: TRBV6-5

DNA: TGTGCCAGCAGCTTAGCCGGACAGGGAAACACCATATATTTT
CDR3: CASSLAGQGNTIYF
J: TRBJ1-3
D: NA
size: NA
V: TRBV7-2

DNA: TGCGCCAGCAGCCTTAATCCCACGGGAACTTTTTCACCCCTCCACTTT
CDR3: CASSLNPTGTFSPLHF
J: TRBJ1-6
D: NA
size: once
V: TRBV4-1

DNA: TGTGCCAGCAGCCCCCAGCAGGGGGGCGTCTATGAGCAGTTCTTC
CDR3: CASSPQQGGVYEQFF
J: TRBJ2-1
D: NA
size: NA
V: TRBV4-2

DNA: TGTGCCAGCAGCTCAAGGCCGGCAGGGGGGACCGGGGAGCTGTTTTTT
CDR3: CASSSRPAGGTGELFF
J: TRBJ2-2
D: NA
size: once
V: TRBV13

DNA: TGTGCCAGCAGCTTAGACCAGGGGGTCGGTGGCTACACCTTC
CDR3: CASSLDQGVGGYTF
J: TRBJ1-2
D: TRBD1
size: NA
V: TRBV7-8

DNA: TGCGCCAGCAGCTTGGCAGCGGAAGAGACCCAGTACTTC
CDR3: CASSLAAEETQYF
J: TRBJ2-5
D: NA
size: few
V: TRBV5-1

DNA: TGTGCCAGCAGTTACTCAAGGGGGCGGAACGGGGAGCTGTTTTTT
CDR3: CASSYSRGRNGELFF
J: TRBJ2-2
D: TRBD1
size: once
V: TRBV6-5

DNA: TGTGCCAGCAGTCTACTAGCGGAACAAGAGACCCAGTACTTC
CDR3: CASSLLAEQETQYF
J: TRBJ2-5
D: TRBD2
size: NA
V: TRBV6-5

DNA: TGTGCCAGCAGCCCAGAAGGACAGGGTATGAAAGGAGTATTAGAGACCCAGTACTTC
CDR3: CASSPEGQGMKGVLETQYF
J: TRBJ2-5
D: TRBD1
size: NA
V: TRBV4-2

DNA: TGTGCCAGCAGGGATAGCGGCACCCAAGAGACCCAGTACTTC
CDR3: CASRDSGTQETQYF
J: TRBJ2-5
D: NA
size: once
V: TRBV6-6

DNA: TGTGCCAGCAGCCCCCGGCGCAGGGCAGAGACCCAGTACTTC
CDR3: CASSPRRRAETQYF
J: TRBJ2-5
D: NA
size: few
V: TRBV7-2

DNA: TGTGCCAGCAGTCAAAACTCGCAGGGGTTGGGCGAAGCTTTCTTT
CDR3: CASSQNSQGLGEAFF
J: TRBJ1-1
D: NA
size: NA
V: TRBV6-6

DNA: TGTGCCAGCTCACCTCGACAGGGAACCTACGAGCAGTACTTC
CDR3: CASSPRQGTYEQYF
J: TRBJ2-7
D: TRBD1
size: few
V: TRBV18

DNA: TGTGCCAGCAGGGACCCCACAGGGCTCTTCTACGAGCAGTACTTC
CDR3: CASRDPTGLFYEQYF
J: TRBJ2-7
D: NA
size: NA
V: TRBV2

DNA: TGTGCCTGCCGGAGTATCTCTGGAAACACCATATATTTT
CDR3: CACRSISGNTIYF
J: TRBJ1-3
D: NA
size: NA
V: TRBV30

DNA: TGTGCCAGCAGCCCCGGGACTCGATGGGCTGGGGCCAACGTCCTGACTTTC
CDR3: CASSPGTRWAGANVLTF
J: TRBJ2-6
D: NA
size: NA
V: TRBV5-6

DNA: TGTGCCAGCAGCTTGCCTAGATCCCCTTCGGACTACGAGCAGTACTTC
CDR3: CASSLPRSPSDYEQYF
J: TRBJ2-7
D: NA
size: once
V: TRBV5-5

DNA: TGTGCCAGCAAGATACAGGGGGTCAATCAGCCCCAGCATTTT
CDR3: CASKIQGVNQPQHF
J: TRBJ1-5
D: TRBD1
size: NA
V: TRBV5-6

DNA: TGTGCCAGCATCCCTGTCGGACAGGCTGATGAAGCTTTCTTT
CDR3: CASIPVGQADEAFF
J: TRBJ1-1
D: TRBD1
size: NA
V: TRBV2

DNA: TGTGCCAGCAGCAATGAGGGCCACGCCTACAATGAGCAGTTCTTC
CDR3: CASSNEGHAYNEQFF
J: TRBJ2-1
D: NA
size: NA
V: TRBV7-2

DNA: TGTGCCTGGAGTGTACTAAAGGCCGGCAATTCACCCCTCCACTTT
CDR3: CAWSVLKAGNSPLHF
J: TRBJ1-6
D: NA
size: NA
V: TRBV30

DNA: TGTGCCAGCAGGAAAGAAACTGGGACAGGATTTGAAGCTTTCTTT
CDR3: CASRKETGTGFEAFF
J: TRBJ1-1
D: TRBD1
size: NA
V: TRBV6-4

DNA: TGCGCCAGCAGCCAAACAGGGTCCACAGATACGCAGTATTTT
CDR3: CASSQTGSTDTQYF
J: TRBJ2-3
D: NA
size: NA
V: TRBV4-1